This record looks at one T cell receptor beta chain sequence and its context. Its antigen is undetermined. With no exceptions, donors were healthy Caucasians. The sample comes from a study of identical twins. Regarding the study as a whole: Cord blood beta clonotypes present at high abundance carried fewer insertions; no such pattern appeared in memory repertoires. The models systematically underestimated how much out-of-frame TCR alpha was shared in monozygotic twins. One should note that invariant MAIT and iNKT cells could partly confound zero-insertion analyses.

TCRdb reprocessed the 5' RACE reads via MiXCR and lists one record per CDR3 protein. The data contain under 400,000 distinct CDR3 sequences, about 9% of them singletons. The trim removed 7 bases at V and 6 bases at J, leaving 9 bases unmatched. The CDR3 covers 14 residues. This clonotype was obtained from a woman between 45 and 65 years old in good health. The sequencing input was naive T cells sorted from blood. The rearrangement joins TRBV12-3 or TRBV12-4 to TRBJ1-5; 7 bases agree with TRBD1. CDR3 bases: TGTGCCAGCAATAAAGAGGGGGCGGGTCAGCCCCAGCATTTT. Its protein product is CASNKEGAGQPQHF.